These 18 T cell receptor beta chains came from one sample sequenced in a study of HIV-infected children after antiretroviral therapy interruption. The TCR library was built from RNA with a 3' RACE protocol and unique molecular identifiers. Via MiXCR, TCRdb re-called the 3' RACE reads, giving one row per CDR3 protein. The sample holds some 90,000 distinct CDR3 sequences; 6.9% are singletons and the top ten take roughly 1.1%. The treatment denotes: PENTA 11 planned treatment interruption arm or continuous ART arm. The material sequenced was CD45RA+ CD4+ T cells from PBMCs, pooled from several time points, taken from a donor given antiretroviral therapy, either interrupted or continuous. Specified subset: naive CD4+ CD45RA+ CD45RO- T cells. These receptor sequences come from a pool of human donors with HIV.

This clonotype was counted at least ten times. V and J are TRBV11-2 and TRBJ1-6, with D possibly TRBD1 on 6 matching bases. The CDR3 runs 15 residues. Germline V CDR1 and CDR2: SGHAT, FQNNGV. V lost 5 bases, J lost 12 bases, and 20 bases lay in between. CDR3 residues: CASSPLQGSRLPLHF. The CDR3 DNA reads TGTGCCAGCAGCCCACTCCAGGGGTCAAGGCTACCCCTCCACTTT.

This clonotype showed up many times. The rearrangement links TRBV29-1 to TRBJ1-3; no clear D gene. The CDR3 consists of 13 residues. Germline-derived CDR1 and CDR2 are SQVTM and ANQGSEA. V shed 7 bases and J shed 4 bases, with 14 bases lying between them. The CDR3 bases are TGCAGCGCAGGAGGACCGACGGGAAACACCATATATTTT. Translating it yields CSAGGPTGNTIYF.

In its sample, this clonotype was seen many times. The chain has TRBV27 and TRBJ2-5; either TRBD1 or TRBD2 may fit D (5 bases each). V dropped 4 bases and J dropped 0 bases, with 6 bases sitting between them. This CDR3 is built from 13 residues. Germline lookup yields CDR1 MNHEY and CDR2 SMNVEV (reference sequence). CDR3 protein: CASSWGYQETQYF. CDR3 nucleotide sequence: TGTGCCAGCAGTTGGGGGTACCAAGAGACCCAGTACTTC.

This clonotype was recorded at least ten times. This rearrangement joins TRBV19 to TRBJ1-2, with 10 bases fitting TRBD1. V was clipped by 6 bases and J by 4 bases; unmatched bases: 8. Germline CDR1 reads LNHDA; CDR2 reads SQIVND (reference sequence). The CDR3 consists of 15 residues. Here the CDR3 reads CASSEDRGRSYGYTF. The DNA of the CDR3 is TGTGCCAGTAGCGAAGACAGGGGGCGCAGCTATGGCTACACCTTC.

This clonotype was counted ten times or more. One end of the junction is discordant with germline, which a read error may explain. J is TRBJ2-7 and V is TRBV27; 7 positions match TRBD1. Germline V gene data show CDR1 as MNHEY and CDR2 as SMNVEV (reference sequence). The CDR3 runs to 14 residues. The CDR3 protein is CASRVDRASSEQYF. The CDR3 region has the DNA TGTGCCAGCAGAGTTGACAGGGCTTCCTCCGAGCAGTACTTC.

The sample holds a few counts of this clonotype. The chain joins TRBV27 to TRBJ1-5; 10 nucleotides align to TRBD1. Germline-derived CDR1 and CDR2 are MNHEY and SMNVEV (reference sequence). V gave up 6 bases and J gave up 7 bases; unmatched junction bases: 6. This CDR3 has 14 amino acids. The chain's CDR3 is CASRQDRGSQPQHF. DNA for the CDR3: TGTGCCAGCAGGCAGGACAGGGGGTCCCAGCCCCAGCATTTT.

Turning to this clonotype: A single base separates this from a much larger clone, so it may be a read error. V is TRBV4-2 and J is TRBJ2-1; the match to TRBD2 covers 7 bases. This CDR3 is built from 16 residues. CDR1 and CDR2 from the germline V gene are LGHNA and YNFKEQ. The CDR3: CVSSQDRGAGDNEQFF. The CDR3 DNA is TGTGTCAGCAGCCAAGATCGGGGCGCGGGGGACAATGAGCAGTTCTTC.

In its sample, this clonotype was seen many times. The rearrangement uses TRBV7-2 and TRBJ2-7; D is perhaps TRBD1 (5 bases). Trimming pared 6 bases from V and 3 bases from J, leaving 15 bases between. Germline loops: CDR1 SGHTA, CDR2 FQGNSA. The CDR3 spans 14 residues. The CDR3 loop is CASSLNGAVYEQYF. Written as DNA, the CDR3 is TGTGCCAGCAGTTTAAATGGGGCCGTCTACGAGCAGTACTTC.

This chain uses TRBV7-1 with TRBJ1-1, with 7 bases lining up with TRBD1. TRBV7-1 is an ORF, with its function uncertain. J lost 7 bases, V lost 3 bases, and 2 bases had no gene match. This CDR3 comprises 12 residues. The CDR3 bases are TGTGCCAGCAGCTCCCGGACAGGTGAAGCTTTCTTT. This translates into CASSSRTGEAFF.

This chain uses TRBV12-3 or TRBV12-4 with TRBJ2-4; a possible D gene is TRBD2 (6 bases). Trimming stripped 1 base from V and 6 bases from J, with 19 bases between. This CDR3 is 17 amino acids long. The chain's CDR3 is CASSLELGGKAGNIQYF. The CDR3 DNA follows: TGTGCCAGCAGTTTAGAGCTCGGGGGAAAGGCAGGAAACATTCAGTACTTC.

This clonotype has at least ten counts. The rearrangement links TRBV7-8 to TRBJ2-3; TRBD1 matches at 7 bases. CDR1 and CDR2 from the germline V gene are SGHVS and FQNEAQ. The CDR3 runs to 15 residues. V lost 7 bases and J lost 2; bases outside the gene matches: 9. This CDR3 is CASITQGISTDTQYF. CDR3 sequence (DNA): TGTGCCAGCATCACACAGGGGATTTCCACAGATACGCAGTATTTT.

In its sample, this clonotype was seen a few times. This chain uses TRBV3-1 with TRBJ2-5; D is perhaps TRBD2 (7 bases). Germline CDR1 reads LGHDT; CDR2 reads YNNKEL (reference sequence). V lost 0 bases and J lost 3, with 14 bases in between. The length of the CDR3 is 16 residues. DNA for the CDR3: TGTGCCAGCAGCCAAGATCGTCGGGGGGCGGAAGAGACCCAGTACTTC. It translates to CASSQDRRGAEETQYF.

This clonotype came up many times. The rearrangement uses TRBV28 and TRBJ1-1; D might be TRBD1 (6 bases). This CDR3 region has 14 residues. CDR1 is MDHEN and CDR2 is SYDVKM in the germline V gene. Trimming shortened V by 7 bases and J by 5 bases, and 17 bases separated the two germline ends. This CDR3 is CASTLTGWVTEAFF. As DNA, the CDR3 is TGTGCCAGCACCCTAACAGGGTGGGTAACTGAAGCTTTCTTT.

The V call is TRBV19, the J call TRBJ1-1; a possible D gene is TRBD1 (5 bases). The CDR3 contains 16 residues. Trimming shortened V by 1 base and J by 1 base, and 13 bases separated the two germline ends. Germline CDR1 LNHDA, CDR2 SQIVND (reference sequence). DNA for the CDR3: TGTGCCAGTAGTATAGGACGTAGGGACTGGAACACTGAAGCTTTCTTT. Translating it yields CASSIGRRDWNTEAFF.

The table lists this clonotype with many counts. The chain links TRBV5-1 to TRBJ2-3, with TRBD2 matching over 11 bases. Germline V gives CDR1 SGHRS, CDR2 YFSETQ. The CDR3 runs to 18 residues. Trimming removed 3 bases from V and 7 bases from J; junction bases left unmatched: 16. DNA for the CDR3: TGCGCCAGCAGCTCCATTACGGATTTAGCGGGGGGGCGGTATACGCAGTATTTT. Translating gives CASSSITDLAGGRYTQYF.

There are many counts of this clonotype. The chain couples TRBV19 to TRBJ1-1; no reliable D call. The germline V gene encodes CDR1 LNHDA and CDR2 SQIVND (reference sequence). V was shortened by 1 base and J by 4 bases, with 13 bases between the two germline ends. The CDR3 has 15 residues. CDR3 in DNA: TGTGCCAGTAGTATAGTGGACGGAGGGAGCACTGAAGCTTTCTTT. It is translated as CASSIVDGGSTEAFF.

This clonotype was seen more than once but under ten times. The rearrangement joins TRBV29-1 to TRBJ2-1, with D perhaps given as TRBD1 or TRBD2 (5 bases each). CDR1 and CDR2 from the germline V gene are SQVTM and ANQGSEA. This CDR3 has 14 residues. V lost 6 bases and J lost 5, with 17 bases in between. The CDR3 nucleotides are TGCAGCGTAAGATCCGGGACGGTACACAATGAGCAGTTCTTC. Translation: CSVRSGTVHNEQFF.

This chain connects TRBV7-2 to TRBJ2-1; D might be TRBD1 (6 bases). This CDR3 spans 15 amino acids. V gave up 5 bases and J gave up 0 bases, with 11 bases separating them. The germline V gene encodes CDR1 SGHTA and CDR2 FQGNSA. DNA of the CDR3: TGTGCCAGCAGCCAGACAGGAAACTCCTACAATGAGCAGTTCTTC. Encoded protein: CASSQTGNSYNEQFF.